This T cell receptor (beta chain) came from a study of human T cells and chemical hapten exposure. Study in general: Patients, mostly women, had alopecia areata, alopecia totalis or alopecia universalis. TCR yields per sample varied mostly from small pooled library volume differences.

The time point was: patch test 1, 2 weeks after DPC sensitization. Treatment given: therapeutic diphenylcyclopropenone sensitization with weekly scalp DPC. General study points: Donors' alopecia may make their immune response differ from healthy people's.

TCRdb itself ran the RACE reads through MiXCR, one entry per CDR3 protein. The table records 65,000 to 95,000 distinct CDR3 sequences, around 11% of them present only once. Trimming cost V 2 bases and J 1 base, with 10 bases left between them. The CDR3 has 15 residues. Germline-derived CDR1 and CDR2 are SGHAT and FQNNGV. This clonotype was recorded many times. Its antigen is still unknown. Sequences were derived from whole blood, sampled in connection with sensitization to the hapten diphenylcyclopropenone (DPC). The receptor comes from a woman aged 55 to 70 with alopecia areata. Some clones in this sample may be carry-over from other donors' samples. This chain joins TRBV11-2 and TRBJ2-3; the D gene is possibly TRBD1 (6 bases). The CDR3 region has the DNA TGTGCCAGCAGCTTAATGGGACAACGCACAGATACGCAGTATTTT. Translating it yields CASSLMGQRTDTQYF.